Sequencing of this T cell receptor beta chain was carried out in a study of blood T cell repertoires in COVID-19. At the level of the study: There were acute and convalescent COVID-19 samples, and they came from the United States, Italy and Spain.

CDR3 length: 16 amino acids. Germline CDR1 reads SGHTA; CDR2 reads FQGNSA. V lost 5 bases and J lost 0, with 14 bases in between. In the original processing: Nucleated cell number was recorded as an estimate derived from reference gene primer amplification. The table came from immunoSEQ multiplex PCR; TCRdb's copy has only in-frame clones and leaves some out. V, J and clone size are those of that table, while D and trimming were read from the DNA. The sample includes roughly 200,000 clones, almost 90% of them seen just once. The specimen was peripheral blood. The clonotype comes from a man aged 18-30 years with active or convalescent COVID-19. The V call is TRBV7-2, the J call TRBJ1-3, with TRBD1 as a possible D gene (6 bases). DNA for the CDR3: TGTGCCAGCAGCCCGCAGACAGGACGCTCTGGAAACACCATATATTTT. This encodes CASSPQTGRSGNTIYF.